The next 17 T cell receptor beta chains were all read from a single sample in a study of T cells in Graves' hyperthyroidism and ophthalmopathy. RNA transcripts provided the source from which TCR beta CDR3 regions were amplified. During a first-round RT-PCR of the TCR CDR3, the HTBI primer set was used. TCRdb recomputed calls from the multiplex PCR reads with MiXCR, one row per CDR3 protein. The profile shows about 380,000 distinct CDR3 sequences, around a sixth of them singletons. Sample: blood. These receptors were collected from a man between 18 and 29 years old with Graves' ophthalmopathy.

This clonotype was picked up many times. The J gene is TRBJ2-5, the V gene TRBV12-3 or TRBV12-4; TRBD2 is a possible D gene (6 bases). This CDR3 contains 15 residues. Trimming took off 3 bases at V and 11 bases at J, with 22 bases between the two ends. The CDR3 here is CASSLSGSPGGGQYF. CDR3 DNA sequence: TGTGCCAGCAGTTTGAGCGGGTCCCCCGGGGGTGGTCAGTACTTC.

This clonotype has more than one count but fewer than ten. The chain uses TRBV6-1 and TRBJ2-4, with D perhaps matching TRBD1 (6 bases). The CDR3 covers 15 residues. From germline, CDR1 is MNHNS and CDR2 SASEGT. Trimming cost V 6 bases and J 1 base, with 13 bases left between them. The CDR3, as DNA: TGTGCCAGCAGAGTACAGGGTCTGGCCAAAAACATTCAGTACTTC. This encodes CASRVQGLAKNIQYF.

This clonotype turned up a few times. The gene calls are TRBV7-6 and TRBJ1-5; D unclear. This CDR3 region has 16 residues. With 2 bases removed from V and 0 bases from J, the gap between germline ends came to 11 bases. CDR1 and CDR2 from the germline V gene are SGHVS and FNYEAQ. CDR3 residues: CASSLKARGSNQPQHF. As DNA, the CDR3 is TGTGCCAGCAGCTTAAAGGCACGGGGTAGCAATCAGCCCCAGCATTTT.

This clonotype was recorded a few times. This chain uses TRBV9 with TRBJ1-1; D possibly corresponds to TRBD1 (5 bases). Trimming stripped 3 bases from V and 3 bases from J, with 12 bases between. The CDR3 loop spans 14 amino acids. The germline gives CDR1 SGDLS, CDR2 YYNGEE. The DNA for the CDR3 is TGTGCCAGCAGCGGGGGGGGGGGGGACACTGAAGCTTTCTTT. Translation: CASSGGGGDTEAFF. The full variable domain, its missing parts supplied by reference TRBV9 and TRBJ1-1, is DSGVTQTPKHLITATGQRVTLRCSPRSGDLSVYWYQQSLDQGLQFLIQYYNGEERAKGNILERFSAQQFPDLHSELNLSSLELGDSALYFCASSGGGGDTEAFFGQGTRLTVV.

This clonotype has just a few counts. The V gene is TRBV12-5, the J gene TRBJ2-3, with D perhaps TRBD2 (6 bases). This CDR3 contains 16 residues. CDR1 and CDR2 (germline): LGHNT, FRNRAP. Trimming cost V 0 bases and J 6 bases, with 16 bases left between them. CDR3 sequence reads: CASGLVIAGRSDTQYF. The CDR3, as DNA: TGTGCTAGTGGTTTGGTAATCGCAGGGAGGTCGGATACGCAGTATTTT.

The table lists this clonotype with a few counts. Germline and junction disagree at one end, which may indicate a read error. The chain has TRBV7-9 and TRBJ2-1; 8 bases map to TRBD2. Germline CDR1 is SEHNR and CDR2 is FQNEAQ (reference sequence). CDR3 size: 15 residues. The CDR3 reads CASSRGGGYFDEQFF. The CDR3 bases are TGCGCCAGCAGCCGCGGCGGGGGGTATTTCGATGAGCAGTTCTTC.

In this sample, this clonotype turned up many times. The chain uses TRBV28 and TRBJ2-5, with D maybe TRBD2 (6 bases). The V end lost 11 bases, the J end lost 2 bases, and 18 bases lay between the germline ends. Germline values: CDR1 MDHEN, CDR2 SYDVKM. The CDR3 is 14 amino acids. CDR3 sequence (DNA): TGTGCCGCGAGGGCCGTAGGGAGGCAAGAGACCCAGTACTTC. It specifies CAARAVGRQETQYF.

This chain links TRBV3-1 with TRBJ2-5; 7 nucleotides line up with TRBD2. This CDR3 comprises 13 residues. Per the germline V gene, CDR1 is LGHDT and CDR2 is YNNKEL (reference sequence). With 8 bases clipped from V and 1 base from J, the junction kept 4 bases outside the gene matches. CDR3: CASHWGGQETQYF. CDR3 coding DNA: TGTGCCAGCCACTGGGGGGGCCAAGAGACCCAGTACTTC.

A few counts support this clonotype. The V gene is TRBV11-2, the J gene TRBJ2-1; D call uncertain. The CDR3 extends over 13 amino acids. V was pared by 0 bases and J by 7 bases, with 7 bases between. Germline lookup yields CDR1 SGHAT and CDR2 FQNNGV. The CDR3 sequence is CASSLDMGNEQFF. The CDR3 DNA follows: TGTGCCAGCAGCTTAGATATGGGGAATGAGCAGTTCTTC.

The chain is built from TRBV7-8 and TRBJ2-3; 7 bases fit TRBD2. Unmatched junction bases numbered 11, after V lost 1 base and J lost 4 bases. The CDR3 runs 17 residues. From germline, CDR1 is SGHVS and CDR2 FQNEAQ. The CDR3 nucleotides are TGTGCCAGCAGCTTAGAAGCGCCGGGGGGACCGGCAGATACGCAGTATTTT. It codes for CASSLEAPGGPADTQYF. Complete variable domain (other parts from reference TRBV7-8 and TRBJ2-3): GAGVSQSPRYKVAKRGQDVALRCDPISGHVSLFWYQQALGQGPEFLTYFQNEAQLDKSGLPSDRFFAERPEGSVSTLKIQRTQQEDSAVYLCASSLEAPGGPADTQYFGPGTRLTVL.

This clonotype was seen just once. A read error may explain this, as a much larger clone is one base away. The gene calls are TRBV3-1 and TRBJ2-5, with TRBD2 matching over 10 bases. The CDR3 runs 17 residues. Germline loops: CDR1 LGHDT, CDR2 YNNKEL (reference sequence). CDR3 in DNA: TGTGCCAGCAGCCAAGCCACGCTAGCGGGGGATCAAGAGACCAAGTACTTC. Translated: CASSQATLAGDQETKYF.

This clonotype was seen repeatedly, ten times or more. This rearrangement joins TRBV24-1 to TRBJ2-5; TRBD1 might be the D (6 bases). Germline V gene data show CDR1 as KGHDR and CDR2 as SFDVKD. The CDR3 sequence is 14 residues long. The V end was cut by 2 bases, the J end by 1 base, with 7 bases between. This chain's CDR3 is CATSDSDSQETQYF. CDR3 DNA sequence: TGTGCCACCAGTGATTCGGACAGCCAAGAGACCCAGTACTTC.

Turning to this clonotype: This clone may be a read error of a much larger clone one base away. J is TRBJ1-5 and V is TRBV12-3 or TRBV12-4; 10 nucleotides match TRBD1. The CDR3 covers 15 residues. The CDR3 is CASSPTGQGIKPQRF. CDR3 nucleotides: TGTGCCAGCAGTCCAACGGGACAGGGGATTAAGCCCCAGCGTTTT.

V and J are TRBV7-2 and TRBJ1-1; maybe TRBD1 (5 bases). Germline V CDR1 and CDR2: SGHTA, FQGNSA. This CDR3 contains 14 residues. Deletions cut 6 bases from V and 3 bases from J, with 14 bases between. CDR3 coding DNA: TGTGCCAGCAGACCGGGGCGGGTGTACACTGAAGCTTTCTTT. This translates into CASRPGRVYTEAFF.

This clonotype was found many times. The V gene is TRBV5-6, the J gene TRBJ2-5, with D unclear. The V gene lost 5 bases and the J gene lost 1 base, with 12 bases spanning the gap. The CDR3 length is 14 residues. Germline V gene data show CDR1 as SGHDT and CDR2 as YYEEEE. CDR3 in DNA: TGTGCCAGCAGGCTACTGGACGGCCAAGAGACCCAGTACTTC. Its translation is CASRLLDGQETQYF.

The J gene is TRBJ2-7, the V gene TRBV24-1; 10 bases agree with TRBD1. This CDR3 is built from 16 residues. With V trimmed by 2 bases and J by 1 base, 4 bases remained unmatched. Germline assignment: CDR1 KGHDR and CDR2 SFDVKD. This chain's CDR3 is CATSDSTGGTSYEQYF. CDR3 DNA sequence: TGTGCCACCAGTGATTCGACAGGGGGCACGTCCTACGAGCAGTACTTC.

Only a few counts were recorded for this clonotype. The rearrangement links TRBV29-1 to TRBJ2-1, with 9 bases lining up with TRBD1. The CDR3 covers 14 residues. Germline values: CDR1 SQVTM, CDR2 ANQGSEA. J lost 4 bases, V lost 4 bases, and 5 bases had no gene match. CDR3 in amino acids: CSVVRDRAYNEQFF. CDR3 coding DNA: TGCAGCGTTGTCCGGGACAGGGCTTACAATGAGCAGTTCTTC.